The following is a TCR beta chain sequence with its context. The entry originates in a study of T-cell memory formation after mild COVID-19. Germline V gene lookup returns CDR1 SGDLS and CDR2 YYNGEE. V lost 2 bases, J lost 7 bases, and 5 bases stayed unmatched. This CDR3 contains 13 residues. TCRdb redid the calling of the 5' RACE reads with MiXCR, one entry per CDR3 protein. Among hundreds of thousands of distinct CDR3 sequences listed, around 28% were seen once. This chain links TRBV9 with TRBJ1-1; 7 bases fit TRBD1. Sample: PBMCs or a T cell subset sorted from them (not recorded which). This receptor was identified in an adult woman who had mild COVID-19 (a few samples of this study predate the infection). Cell type and time point are not known. CDR3 sequence: CASSVGNRGEAFF. As DNA, the CDR3 is TGTGCCAGCAGCGTTGGAAACAGGGGTGAAGCTTTCTTT.